This T cell receptor beta chain was sequenced in a study of OX40 agonist ivuxolimab in advanced cancers. Across the whole study: An anti-OX40 (CD134) antibody with agonistic activity, ivuxolimab, was administered to patients. Past anti-PD-1, anti-PD-L1 or anti-CTLA-4 therapy was accepted, and 40% had received some. Patients with hepatocellular carcinoma, melanoma, renal cell or head and neck cancer made up the dose-escalation patients.

About this clone itself: Its antigen is unknown.

The data were produced by immunoSEQ multiplex PCR, yet TCRdb's version contains in-frame clones alone and is incomplete. The table has roughly 48,000 clones, around 85% seen once; the top ten hold around 1.1%. Study-wide results and limits: Antigens targeted by the expanded peripheral T cells were not determined.

CDR1 is SGHAT, CDR2 FQNNGV, per germline. The CDR3 extends over 13 amino acids. V shed 5 bases and J shed 6 bases, with 14 bases lying between them. This chain uses TRBV11-2 with TRBJ2-7; D possibly matches TRBD1 or TRBD2 (6 bases each). The TCR originated in an adult with an advanced solid tumor such as melanoma, head and neck, liver or kidney cancer. The sample consisted of CD4+ or CD8+ T cells sorted from blood, taken in a trial of the OX40 agonist ivuxolimab. The CDR3 DNA sequence: TGTGCCAGCAGCCTAGGGGGGCCCAGCGAGCAGTACTTC. This translates into CASSLGGPSEQYF.